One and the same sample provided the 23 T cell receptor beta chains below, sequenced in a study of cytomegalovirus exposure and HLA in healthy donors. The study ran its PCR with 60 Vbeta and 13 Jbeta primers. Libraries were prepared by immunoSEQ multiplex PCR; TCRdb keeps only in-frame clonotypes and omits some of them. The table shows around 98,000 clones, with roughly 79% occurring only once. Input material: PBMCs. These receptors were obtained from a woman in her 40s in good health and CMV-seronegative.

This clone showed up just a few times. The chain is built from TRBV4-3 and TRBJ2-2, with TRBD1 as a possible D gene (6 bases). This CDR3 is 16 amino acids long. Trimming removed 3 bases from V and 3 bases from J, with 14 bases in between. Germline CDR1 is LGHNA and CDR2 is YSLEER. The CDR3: CASSQVRGSDTGELFF. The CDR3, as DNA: TGCGCCAGCAGCCAGGTCAGGGGATCAGACACCGGGGAGCTGTTTTTT.

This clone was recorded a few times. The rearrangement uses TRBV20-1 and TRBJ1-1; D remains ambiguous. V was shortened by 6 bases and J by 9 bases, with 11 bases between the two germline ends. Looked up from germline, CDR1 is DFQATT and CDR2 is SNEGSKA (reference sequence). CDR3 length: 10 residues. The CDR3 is CSAAREKAFF. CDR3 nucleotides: TGCAGTGCGGCAAGGGAGAAAGCTTTCTTT.

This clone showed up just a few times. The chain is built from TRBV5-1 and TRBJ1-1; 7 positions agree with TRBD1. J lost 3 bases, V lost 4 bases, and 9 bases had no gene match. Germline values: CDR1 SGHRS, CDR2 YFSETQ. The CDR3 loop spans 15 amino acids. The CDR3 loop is CASSRRQGRDTEAFF. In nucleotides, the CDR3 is TGCGCCAGCAGCCGACGACAGGGTCGGGACACTGAAGCTTTCTTT.

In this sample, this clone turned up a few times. The CDR3, as DNA: TGCGCCAGCAGCGGCGACAGACTGAACACTGAAGCTTTCTTT. Its translation: CASSGDRLNTEAFF. The J gene is TRBJ1-1, the V gene TRBV5-1; D possibly corresponds to TRBD1 (5 bases). The germline V gene has CDR1 SGHRS and CDR2 YFSETQ. This CDR3 contains 14 residues. Trimming pared 4 bases from V and 0 bases from J, leaving 10 bases between.

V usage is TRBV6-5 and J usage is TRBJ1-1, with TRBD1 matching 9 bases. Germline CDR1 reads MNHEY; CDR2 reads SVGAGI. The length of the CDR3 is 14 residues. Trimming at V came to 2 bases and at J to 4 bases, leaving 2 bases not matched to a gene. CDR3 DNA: TGTGCCAGCAGTTACGGACAGGGGAGCACTGAAGCTTTCTTT. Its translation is CASSYGQGSTEAFF.

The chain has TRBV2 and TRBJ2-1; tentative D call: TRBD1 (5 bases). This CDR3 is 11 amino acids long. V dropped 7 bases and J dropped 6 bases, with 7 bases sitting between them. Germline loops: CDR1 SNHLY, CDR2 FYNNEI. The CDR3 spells CASTTANEQFF. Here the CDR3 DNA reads TGTGCCAGCACGACAGCCAATGAGCAGTTCTTC.

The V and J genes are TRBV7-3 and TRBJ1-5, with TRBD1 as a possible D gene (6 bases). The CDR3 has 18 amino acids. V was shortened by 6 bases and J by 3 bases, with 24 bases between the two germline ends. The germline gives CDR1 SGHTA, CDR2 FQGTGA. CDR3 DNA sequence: TGTGCCAGCAGATCTCTTTCAGATGACAGGCTATTCAATCAGCCCCAGCATTTT. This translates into CASRSLSDDRLFNQPQHF.

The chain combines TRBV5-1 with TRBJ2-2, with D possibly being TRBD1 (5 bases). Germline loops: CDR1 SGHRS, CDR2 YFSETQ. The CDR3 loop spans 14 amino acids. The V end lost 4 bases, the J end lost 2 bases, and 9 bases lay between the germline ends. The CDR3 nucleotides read TGCGCCAGCAGCCCAAGGGGTAACACCGGGGAGCTGTTTTTT. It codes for CASSPRGNTGELFF.

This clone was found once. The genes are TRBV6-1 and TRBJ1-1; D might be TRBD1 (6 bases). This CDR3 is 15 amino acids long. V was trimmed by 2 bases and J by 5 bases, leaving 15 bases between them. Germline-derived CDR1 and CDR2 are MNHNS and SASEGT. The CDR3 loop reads CASSEPGQSDTEAFF. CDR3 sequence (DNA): TGTGCCAGCAGTGAACCTGGACAGTCGGATACTGAAGCTTTCTTT.

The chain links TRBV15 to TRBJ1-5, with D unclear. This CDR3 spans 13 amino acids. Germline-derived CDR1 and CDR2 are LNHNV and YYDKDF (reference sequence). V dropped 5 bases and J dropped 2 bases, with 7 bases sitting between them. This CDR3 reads CATSLAGNQPQHF. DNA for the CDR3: TGTGCCACCAGCCTTGCAGGCAATCAGCCCCAGCATTTT.

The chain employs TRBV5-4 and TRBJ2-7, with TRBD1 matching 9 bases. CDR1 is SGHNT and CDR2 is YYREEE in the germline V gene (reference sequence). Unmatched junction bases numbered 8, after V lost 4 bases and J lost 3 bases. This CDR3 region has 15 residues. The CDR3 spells CASSLGQGGSYEQYF. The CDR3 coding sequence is TGTGCCAGCAGCCTGGGACAGGGTGGGAGCTACGAGCAGTACTTC.

CDR3 region: CASSVGTGGNTEAFF. The DNA of the CDR3 is TGTGCCAGCAGCGTGGGGACAGGGGGGAACACTGAAGCTTTCTTT. V gene TRBV5-8 combines with J gene TRBJ1-1, with 11 bases lining up with TRBD1. The V gene's germline CDR1 is SGHTS and CDR2 YDEGEE. This CDR3 is built from 15 residues. V lost 4 bases to trimming and J lost 1 base; unmatched junction nucleotides: 3.

The CDR3 DNA reads TGCGCCAGCAGTGATGGGGAAGGGGAGGGATACGAGCAGTACTTC. It translates to CASSDGEGEGYEQYF. The chain combines TRBV10-1 with TRBJ2-7; 7 bases line up with TRBD2. Germline CDR1 is WNHNN and CDR2 is SYGVQD (reference sequence). The CDR3 runs 15 residues. The trim removed 3 bases at V and 4 bases at J, leaving 9 bases unmatched.

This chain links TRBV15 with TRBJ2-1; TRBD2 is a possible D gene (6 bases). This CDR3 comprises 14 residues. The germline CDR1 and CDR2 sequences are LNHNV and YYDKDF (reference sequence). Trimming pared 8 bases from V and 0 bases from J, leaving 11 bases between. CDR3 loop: CATSRGSSYNEQFF. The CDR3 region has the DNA TGTGCCACCTCTCGGGGGAGCTCCTACAATGAGCAGTTCTTC. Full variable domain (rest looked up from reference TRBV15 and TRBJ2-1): DAMVIQNPRYQVTQFGKPVTLSCSQTLNHNVMYWYQQKSSQAPKLLFHYYDKDFNNEADTPDNFQSRRPNTSFCFLDIRSPGLGDTAMYLCATSRGSSYNEQFFGPGTRLTVL.

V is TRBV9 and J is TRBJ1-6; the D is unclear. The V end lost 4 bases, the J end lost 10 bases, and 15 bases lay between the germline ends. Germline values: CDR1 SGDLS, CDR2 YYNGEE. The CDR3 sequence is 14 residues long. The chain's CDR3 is CASSPDPLGSPLHF. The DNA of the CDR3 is TGTGCCAGCAGCCCCGACCCCCTCGGGTCACCCCTCCACTTT.

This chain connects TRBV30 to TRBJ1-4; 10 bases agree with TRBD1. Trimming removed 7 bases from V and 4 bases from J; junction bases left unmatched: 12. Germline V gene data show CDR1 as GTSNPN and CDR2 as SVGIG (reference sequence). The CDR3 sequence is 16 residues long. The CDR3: CAYGQGVIGVNEKLFF. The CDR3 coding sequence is TGTGCCTACGGACAGGGGGTTATAGGGGTTAATGAAAAACTGTTTTTT.

The CDR3 is CASSQDHGTGFEKLFF. In DNA form, the CDR3 reads TGCGCCAGCAGCCAAGATCATGGGACAGGGTTTGAAAAACTGTTTTTT. The chain has TRBV4-1 and TRBJ1-4, with 9 bases aligning to TRBD1. Trimming took 0 bases from V and 7 from J; bases not matched to a gene: 6. This CDR3 has 16 amino acids. Germline-derived CDR1 and CDR2 are MGHRA and YSYEKL.

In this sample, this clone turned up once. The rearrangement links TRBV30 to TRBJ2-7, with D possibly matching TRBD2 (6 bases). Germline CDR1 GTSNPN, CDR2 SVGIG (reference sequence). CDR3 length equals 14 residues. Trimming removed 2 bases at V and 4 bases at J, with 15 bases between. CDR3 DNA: TGTGCCTGGAGTAAGTCCCTGGGGGGATACGAGCAGTACTTC. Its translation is CAWSKSLGGYEQYF.

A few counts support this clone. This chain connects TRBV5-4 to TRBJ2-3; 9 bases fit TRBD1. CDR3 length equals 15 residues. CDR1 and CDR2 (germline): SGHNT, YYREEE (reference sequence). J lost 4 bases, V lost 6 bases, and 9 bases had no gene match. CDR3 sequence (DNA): TGTGCCAGCACCTACGGGACAGGGAGGGCAGATACGCAGTATTTT. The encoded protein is CASTYGTGRADTQYF.

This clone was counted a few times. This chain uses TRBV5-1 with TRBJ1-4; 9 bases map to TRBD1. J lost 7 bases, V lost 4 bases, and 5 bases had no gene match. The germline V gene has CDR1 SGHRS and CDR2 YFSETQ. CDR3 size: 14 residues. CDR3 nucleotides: TGCGCCAGCAGCGTGGGACAGGGTGGTGAAAAACTGTTTTTT. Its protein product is CASSVGQGGEKLFF.

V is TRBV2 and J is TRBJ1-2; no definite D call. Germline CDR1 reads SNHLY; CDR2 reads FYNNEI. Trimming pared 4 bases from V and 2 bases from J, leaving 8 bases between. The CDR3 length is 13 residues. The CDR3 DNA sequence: TGTGCCAGCAGTGTTGCAGGAAACTATGGCTACACCTTC. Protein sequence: CASSVAGNYGYTF. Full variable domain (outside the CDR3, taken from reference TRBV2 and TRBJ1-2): EPEVTQTPSHQVTQMGQEVILRCVPISNHLYFYWYRQILGQKVEFLVSFYNNEISEKSEIFDDQFSVERPDGSNFTLKIRSTKLEDSAMYFCASSVAGNYGYTFGSGTRLTVV.

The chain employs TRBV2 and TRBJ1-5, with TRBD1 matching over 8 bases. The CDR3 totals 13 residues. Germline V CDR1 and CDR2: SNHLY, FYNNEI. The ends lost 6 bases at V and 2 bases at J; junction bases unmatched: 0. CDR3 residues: CASRTGGNQPQHF. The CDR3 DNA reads TGTGCCAGCAGGACAGGGGGCAATCAGCCCCAGCATTTT.

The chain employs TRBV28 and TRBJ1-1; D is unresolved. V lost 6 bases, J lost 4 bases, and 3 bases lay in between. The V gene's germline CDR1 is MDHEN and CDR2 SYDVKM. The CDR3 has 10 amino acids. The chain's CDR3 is CASSGTEAFF. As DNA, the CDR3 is TGTGCCAGCAGCGGCACTGAAGCTTTCTTT. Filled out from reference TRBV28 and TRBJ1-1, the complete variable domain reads DVKVTQSSRYLVKRTGEKVFLECVQDMDHENMFWYRQDPGLGLRLIYFSYDVKMKEKGDIPEGYSVSREKKERFSLILESASTNQTSMYLCASSGTEAFFGQGTRLTVV.